A selection of T cell receptor beta chains follows, all from one sample in a study of T cell responses to AZD1222 COVID-19 vaccine. Measured with immunoSEQ multiplex PCR; TCRdb has only the in-frame clones, and not every one. This sample has about 180,000 clones; roughly 88% occur once, and the top ten carry around 10%. The sample in question was peripheral blood, obtained 28 days after the second AZD1222 dose. Source of these receptors: an adult who received the AZD1222 COVID-19 vaccine. CDR3s include the opening cysteine and the closing phenylalanine or tryptophan. Fields, in order: V gene, D gene, CDR3 protein. A D gene is named only where the DNA matches it firmly.

V: TRBV30; D: -; CDR3: CAWKGTLNTEAFF
V: TRBV10-3; D: -; CDR3: CAIRDGQNEKLFF
V: TRBV5-4; D: -; CDR3: CASSFSGRVINPLHF
V: TRBV5-1; D: -; CDR3: CASSLGDRSSYNSPLHF
V: TRBV9; D: -; CDR3: CASSLISGANVLTF
V: TRBV11-2; D: TRBD1; CDR3: CASSRGQTYEQYF
V: TRBV4-2; D: TRBD1; CDR3: CASRPGQGGPEKLFF
V: TRBV7-2; D: TRBD1; CDR3: CASSLDGTGFYEQYF
V: TRBV2; D: -; CDR3: CASSGRVGPYGYTF
V: TRBV5-4; D: TRBD2; CDR3: CASSFGGGADSDTQYF
V: TRBV5-6; D: -; CDR3: CASSLGVSSYNEQFF
V: TRBV30; D: -; CDR3: CAWSLGVTGELFF